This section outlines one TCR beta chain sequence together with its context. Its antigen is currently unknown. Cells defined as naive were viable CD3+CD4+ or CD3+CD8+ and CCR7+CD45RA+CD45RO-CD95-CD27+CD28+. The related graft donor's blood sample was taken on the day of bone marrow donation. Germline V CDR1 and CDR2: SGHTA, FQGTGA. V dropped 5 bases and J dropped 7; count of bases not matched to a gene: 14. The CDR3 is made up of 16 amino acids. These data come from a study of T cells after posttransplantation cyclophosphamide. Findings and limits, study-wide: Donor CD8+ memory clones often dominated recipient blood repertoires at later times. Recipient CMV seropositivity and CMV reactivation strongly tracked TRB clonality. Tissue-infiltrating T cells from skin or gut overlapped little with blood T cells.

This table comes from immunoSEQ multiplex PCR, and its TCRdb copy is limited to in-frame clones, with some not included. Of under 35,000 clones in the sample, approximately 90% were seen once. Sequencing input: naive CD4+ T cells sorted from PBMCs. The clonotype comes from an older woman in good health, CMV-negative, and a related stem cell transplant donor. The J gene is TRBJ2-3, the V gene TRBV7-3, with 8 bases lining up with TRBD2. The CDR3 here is CASSRGGSGTTNTQYF. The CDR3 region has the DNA TGTGCCAGCAGCCGCGGGGGTAGCGGGACTACTAATACGCAGTATTTT.